This T cell receptor (beta chain) is from a study of cytomegalovirus exposure and HLA in healthy donors. Study-level findings and limits: The productive fraction for most TCR beta V segments was about 87% or about 30% in an earlier analysis. Sequencing likely generated an artifact that appeared as a cluster of highly shared sequence variants.

In the case of this clone: Its matching antigen is unknown.

Unrecorded immune exposures were likely, despite nominal health at sampling. The study ran its PCR with 60 Vbeta and 13 Jbeta primers. The assay was immunoSEQ multiplex PCR, and TCRdb's table has in-frame clones only and misses some. The repertoire consists of 130,000 or so clones, with 73% occurring once and the leading ten covering 2.1%. The sequence derives from a woman between 35 and 50 years old in good health and CMV-seropositive. Sample: PBMCs.

Here the CDR3 DNA reads TGTGCCAGCAGCAAGAGGACAGTTTCGGACACTGAAGCTTTCTTT. Protein sequence: CASSKRTVSDTEAFF. J is TRBJ1-1 and V is TRBV9, with a possible D match to TRBD1 (6 bases). Germline values: CDR1 SGDLS, CDR2 YYNGEE. Trimming removed 4 bases at V and 3 bases at J, with 16 bases between. This CDR3 is built from 15 residues.